These T cell receptor beta chains were read from a single sample in a study of blood T cell repertoires in COVID-19. Data came from immunoSEQ multiplex PCR; TCRdb stores just in-frame clones and leaves some out. The sample lists a few hundred thousand clones, approximately 90% occurring once. Sequenced material: peripheral blood. These receptors all come from a man aged 45 to 65 with COVID-19, enrolled during active disease. Both conserved end residues are part of each CDR3. The D gene is left open where the match is weak. Clone size is shown for a subset of rows, as once, few, many or a class of expanded clone.

D	size	V	J	DNA	CDR3
NA	NA	TRBV10-3	TRBJ1-6	TGTGCCATCAGTGAGTCTGGGGGGGACGGATCACCCCTCCACTTT	CAISESGGDGSPLHF
TRBD2	NA	TRBV7-3	TRBJ2-1	TGTGCCAGCAGCTTAAGCGGGACTAGCGGGGGATACAATGAGCAGTTCTTC	CASSLSGTSGGYNEQFF
NA	NA	TRBV2	TRBJ2-1	TGTGCCAGCAGTGTTATGAACTCACGCGGGTACAATGAGCAGTTCTTC	CASSVMNSRGYNEQFF
NA	once	TRBV5-1	TRBJ2-3	TGCGCCAGCAGCCCGGGACTGCGGGACACAGATACGCAGTATTTT	CASSPGLRDTDTQYF
NA	NA	TRBV5-4	TRBJ2-7	TGTGCCAGCAGCTTGGAAGGGACTCGCTCCTACGAGCAGTACTTC	CASSLEGTRSYEQYF
NA	NA	TRBV19	TRBJ1-5	TGTGCCAGTAGTATAGGACAATATAGCAATCAGCCCCAGCATTTT	CASSIGQYSNQPQHF
NA	NA	TRBV6-1	TRBJ1-5	TGTGCCAGCAGTGAAGCGTCCTCGGGGGGGAATCAGCCCCAGCATTTT	CASSEASSGGNQPQHF
NA	NA	TRBV27	TRBJ1-5	TGTGCCAGCAGTTTTTCCGCCATGGCTCGGGGCGCGGGGAGCAATCAGCCCCAGCATTTT	CASSFSAMARGAGSNQPQHF
TRBD2	NA	TRBV7-2	TRBJ2-5	TGTGCCAGCAGCTTACTCCGGGCGGGAGGGGAGACCCAGTACTTC	CASSLLRAGGETQYF
TRBD1	NA	TRBV7-2	TRBJ1-2	TGTGCCAGCAGCCCGGGGACAGTTCGCGGCTATGGCTACACCTTC	CASSPGTVRGYGYTF
TRBD1	NA	TRBV5-6	TRBJ1-4	TGTGCCAGCAGCCTCCCGGGACAGGGTGGGGGACTGTTTTTT	CASSLPGQGGGLFF
NA	NA	TRBV7-3	TRBJ1-1	TGTGCCAGCAGCCTACAGATGAACACTGAAGCTTTCTTT	CASSLQMNTEAFF
NA	NA	TRBV6-2/TRBV6-3	TRBJ2-5	TGTGCCAGCAGTATAGGGGCAGGAGAGACCCAGTACTTC	CASSIGAGETQYF
NA	NA	TRBV6-2/TRBV6-3	TRBJ1-4	TGTGCCAGCAGCCCTGACAGAATCCAGAATGAAAAACTGTTTTTT	CASSPDRIQNEKLFF
TRBD2	NA	TRBV5-6	TRBJ2-2	TGTGCCAGCAGCGGCGGGACTAGCGGGAGAGGCACCGGGGAGCTGTTTTTT	CASSGGTSGRGTGELFF
NA	NA	TRBV28	TRBJ2-5	TGTGCCAGCAGTCCACAAGGGGGATTCGAGACCCAGTACTTC	CASSPQGGFETQYF
TRBD2	NA	TRBV7-2	TRBJ2-2	TGTGCCAGCAGCTTAGACGGGGGAGGGACCGGGGAGCTGTTTTTT	CASSLDGGGTGELFF
NA	once	TRBV7-2	TRBJ1-4	TGTGCCAGCAGCTTAGTCTCACAGCATCCAACTAATGAAAAACTGTTTTTT	CASSLVSQHPTNEKLFF
TRBD2	NA	TRBV11-3	TRBJ2-3	TGTGCCAGCAGCTTAGACGGGGGGGCGTACGCAGATACGCAGTATTTT	CASSLDGGAYADTQYF
TRBD2	NA	TRBV5-4	TRBJ2-7	TGTGCCAGCAGCCCCGGGGGGGGTTCCTACGAGCAGTACTTC	CASSPGGGSYEQYF
NA	NA	TRBV5-1	TRBJ2-2	TGCGCCAGCAGCTTTCCGCGACTAACGACGAACACCGGGGAGCTGTTTTTT	CASSFPRLTTNTGELFF
NA	NA	TRBV7-9	TRBJ2-5	TGTGCCAGCAGCTCCACTAGAGGAGAGTACCAAGAGACCCAGTACTTC	CASSSTRGEYQETQYF
TRBD2	NA	TRBV5-1	TRBJ2-2	TGCGCCAGCAGCTTGAGTCCTAGCGGGGGGCGGGCCGGGGAGCTGTTTTTT	CASSLSPSGGRAGELFF
TRBD1	NA	TRBV6-5	TRBJ1-2	TGTGCCAGCAGTTACTCGGGACAGGGGGTTTCTGGCTACACCTTC	CASSYSGQGVSGYTF
TRBD2	NA	TRBV5-4	TRBJ2-3	TGTGCCAGCAGCCCCCGGGCGGGAGGAGATGTAGATACGCAGTATTTT	CASSPRAGGDVDTQYF
NA	NA	TRBV6-6	TRBJ1-2	TGTGCCAGCAGTTACGGCAGGGTTGACTATGGCTACACCTTC	CASSYGRVDYGYTF
NA	few	TRBV11-2	TRBJ1-2	TGTGCCAGCAGCTTGCGGTATGGGGGGGACGGCTACACCTTC	CASSLRYGGDGYTF